This TCR beta chain came from a study of T cell repertoires in cytomegalovirus infection. Study summary: It was the public TCR beta signatures that indicated both CMV infection and matching HLA type. Findings of the study overall: The study found HLA-C-restricted CMV-specific TCR beta clonotypes dominating the ex vivo response.

This clonotype was counted a few times. Its antigen is not known. The V and J ends lost 3 bases and 13 bases respectively, with 9 bases between them. The CDR3 runs 11 residues. TCRdb re-called the reads through MiXCR, storing one row per CDR3 protein. The data hold 650,000 to 900,000 distinct CDR3 sequences, with just under 30% observed a single time. The receptor's source is a human donor in good health (CMV status not recorded). Some clones in this sample may be carry-over from other donors' samples. The input for sequencing was cultured CD8+ T cells from PBMCs, taken from culture after CMV antigen stimulation. The chain is built from TRBV12-3 or TRBV12-4 and TRBJ1-4; D gene uncertain. The DNA for the CDR3 is TGTGCCAGCAGTTTCGCGGAACGACTGTTTTTT. Its protein is CASSFAERLFF.